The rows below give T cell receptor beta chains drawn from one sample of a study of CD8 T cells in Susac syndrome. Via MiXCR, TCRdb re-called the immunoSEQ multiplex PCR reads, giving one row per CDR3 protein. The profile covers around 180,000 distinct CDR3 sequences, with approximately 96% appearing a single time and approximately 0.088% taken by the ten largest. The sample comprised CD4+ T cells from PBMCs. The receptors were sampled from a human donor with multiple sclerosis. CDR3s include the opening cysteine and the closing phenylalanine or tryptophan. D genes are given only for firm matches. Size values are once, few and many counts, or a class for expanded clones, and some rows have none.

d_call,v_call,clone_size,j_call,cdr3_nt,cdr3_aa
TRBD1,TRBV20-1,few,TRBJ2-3,TGCAGTGCCGACCGTGAGGGGGCTAGTTATACGCAGTATTTT,CSADREGASYTQYF
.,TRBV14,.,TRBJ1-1,TGTGCCAGCAGCCCTAGGTGGGTCACTGAAGCTTTCTTT,CASSPRWVTEAFF
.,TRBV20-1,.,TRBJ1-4,TGCAGTGCTAGAGACGCCGGGGAGGGGTCGGATGAAAAACTGTTTTTT,CSARDAGEGSDEKLFF
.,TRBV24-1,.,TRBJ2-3,TGTGCCACCAGTGATCCGACTGCGTCAGGGGATACGCAGTATTTT,CATSDPTASGDTQYF
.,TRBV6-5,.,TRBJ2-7,TGTGCCAGCAGTTCCCCCGGTCCCTACGAGCAGTACTTC,CASSSPGPYEQYF
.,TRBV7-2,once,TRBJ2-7,TGTGCCAGCAGCGCCCCCATGAACGAGCAGTACTTC,CASSAPMNEQYF
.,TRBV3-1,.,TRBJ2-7,TGTGCCAGCAGCCAAGTGCTAGACACGGACTACGAGCAGTACTTC,CASSQVLDTDYEQYF
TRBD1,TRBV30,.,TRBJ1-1,TGTGCCTGGGTGAAACAGGGGAGGGGGACTGAAGCTTTCTTT,CAWVKQGRGTEAFF
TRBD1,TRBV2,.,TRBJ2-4,TGTGCCAGCAGTGAATACGGGACAGGGAGTAACATTCAGTACTTC,CASSEYGTGSNIQYF
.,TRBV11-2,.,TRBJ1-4,TGTGCCAGCAGCCTAACACTTAGAGGGACAAATGAAAAACTGTTTTTT,CASSLTLRGTNEKLFF
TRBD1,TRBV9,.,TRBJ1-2,TGTGCCAGCAGCGTAGGAGGGACAGGAGACTATGGCTACACCTTC,CASSVGGTGDYGYTF
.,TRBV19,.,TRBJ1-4,TGTGCCAGCCACCTTCAGCGACAAAATGAAAAACTGTTTTTT,CASHLQRQNEKLFF
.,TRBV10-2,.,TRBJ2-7,TGCGCCAGCACAGGGTACGAGCAGTACTTC,CASTGYEQYF
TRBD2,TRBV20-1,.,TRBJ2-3,TGCAGTGCTAGAGCCGAGACTAGCCAGGCTAGCACAGATACGCAGTATTTT,CSARAETSQASTDTQYF
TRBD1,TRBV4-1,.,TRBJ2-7,TGCGCCAGCAGCCAAGACCCGGGACAGGGGGCCTACGAGCAGTACTTC,CASSQDPGQGAYEQYF